This TCR beta chain was found in a study of response to subunit inactivated influenza vaccine. TCRdb processed the RT-PCR reads anew with MiXCR; each CDR3 protein has one entry. The sample comprises 600,000 to 850,000 distinct CDR3 sequences, around 13% of which are singletons, and 7.5% to 8% rests with the top ten. General study points: It was suggested by the authors that few new T cells are recruited by each seasonal influenza vaccination.

J gave up 5 bases and V 6 bases, and 5 bases lay outside the gene matches. CDR3 length: 14 residues. Germline V gene sequence: CDR1 ENHRY, CDR2 SYGVKD. Points on this clonotype: Its cognate antigen is unknown.

The clonotype comes from a man aged 45 to 65 who received an inactivated influenza vaccine. The sequencing used PBMCs from blood, collected 14 days before vaccination. The chain is built from TRBV10-3 and TRBJ2-1, with TRBD2 identical over 9 bases. The CDR3 here is CAIRRAGGDNEQFF. DNA of the CDR3: TGTGCCATCAGGAGAGCGGGAGGTGACAATGAGCAGTTCTTC.